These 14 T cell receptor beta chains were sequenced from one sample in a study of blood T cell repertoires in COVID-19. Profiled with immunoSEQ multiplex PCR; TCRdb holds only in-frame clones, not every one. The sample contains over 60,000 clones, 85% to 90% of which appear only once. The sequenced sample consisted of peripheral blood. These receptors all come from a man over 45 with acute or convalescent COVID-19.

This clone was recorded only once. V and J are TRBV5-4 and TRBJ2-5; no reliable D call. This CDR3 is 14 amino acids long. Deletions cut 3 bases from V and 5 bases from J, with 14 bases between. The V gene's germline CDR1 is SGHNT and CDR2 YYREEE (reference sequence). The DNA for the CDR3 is TGTGCCAGCAGCTCACAAAGTAAAGTGGAGACCCAGTACTTC. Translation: CASSSQSKVETQYF. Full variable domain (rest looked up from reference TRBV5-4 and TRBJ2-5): ETGVTQSPTHLIKTRGQQVTLRCSSQSGHNTVSWYQQALGQGPQFIFQYYREEENGRGNFPPRFSGLQFPNYSSELNVNALELDDSALYLCASSSQSKVETQYFGPGTRLLVL.

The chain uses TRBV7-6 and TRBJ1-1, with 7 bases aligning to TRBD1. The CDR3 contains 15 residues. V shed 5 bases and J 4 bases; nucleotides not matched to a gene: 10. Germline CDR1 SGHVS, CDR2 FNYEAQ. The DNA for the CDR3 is TGTGCCAGCAGCCCCCGGACAGGAAGCTTCACTGAAGCTTTCTTT. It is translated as CASSPRTGSFTEAFF.

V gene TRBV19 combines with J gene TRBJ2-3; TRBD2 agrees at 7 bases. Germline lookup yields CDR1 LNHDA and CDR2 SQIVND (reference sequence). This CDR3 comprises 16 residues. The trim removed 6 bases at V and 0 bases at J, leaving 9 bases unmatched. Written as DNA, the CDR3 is TGTGCCAGTAGGGGAGGGAGAGGGGCTAGCACAGATACGCAGTATTTT. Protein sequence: CASRGGRGASTDTQYF.

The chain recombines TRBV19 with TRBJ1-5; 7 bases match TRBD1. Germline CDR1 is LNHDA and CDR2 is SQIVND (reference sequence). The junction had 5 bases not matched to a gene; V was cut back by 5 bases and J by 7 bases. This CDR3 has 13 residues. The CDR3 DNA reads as TGTGCCAGTAGTCCGACAGGGTTGCAGCCCCAGCATTTT. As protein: CASSPTGLQPQHF.

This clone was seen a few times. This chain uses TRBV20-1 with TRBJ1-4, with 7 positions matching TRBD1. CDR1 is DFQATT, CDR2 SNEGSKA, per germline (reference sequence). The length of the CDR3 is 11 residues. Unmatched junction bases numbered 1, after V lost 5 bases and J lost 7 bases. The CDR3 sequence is CSARQGEKLFF. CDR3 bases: TGCAGTGCTCGACAGGGTGAAAAACTGTTTTTT.

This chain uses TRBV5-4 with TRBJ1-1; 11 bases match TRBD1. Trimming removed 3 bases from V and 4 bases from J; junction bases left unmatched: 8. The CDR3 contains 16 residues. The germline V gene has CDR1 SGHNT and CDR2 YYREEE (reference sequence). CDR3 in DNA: TGTGCCAGCAGCTCCCTGGACAGGGGGCGCAGCACTGAAGCTTTCTTT. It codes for CASSSLDRGRSTEAFF.

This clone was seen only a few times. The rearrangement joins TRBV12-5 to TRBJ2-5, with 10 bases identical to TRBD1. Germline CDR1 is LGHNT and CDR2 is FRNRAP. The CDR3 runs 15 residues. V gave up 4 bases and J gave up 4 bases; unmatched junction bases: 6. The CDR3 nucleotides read TGTGCTAGTGGTTCCGGGACAGGGGATCGAGAGACCCAGTACTTC. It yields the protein CASGSGTGDRETQYF.

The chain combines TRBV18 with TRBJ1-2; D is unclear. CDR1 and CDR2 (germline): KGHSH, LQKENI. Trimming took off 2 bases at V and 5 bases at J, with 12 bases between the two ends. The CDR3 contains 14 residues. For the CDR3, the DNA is TGTGCCAGCTCACCAAGCTCCGGGGTTTATGGCTACACCTTC. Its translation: CASSPSSGVYGYTF.

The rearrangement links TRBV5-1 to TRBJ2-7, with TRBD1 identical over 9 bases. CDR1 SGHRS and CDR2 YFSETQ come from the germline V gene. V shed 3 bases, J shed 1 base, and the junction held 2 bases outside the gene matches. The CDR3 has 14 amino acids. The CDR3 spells CASSSGQGSYEQYF. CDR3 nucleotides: TGCGCCAGCAGCTCCGGACAGGGGTCCTACGAGCAGTACTTC.

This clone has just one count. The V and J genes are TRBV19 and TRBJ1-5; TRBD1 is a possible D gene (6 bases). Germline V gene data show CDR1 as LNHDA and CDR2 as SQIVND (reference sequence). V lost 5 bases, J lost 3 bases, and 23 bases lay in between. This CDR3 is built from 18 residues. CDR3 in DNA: TGTGCCAGTAGTCGTCGGGGGGGCCAGGGATCCCTCAATCAGCCCCAGCATTTT. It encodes CASSRRGGQGSLNQPQHF.

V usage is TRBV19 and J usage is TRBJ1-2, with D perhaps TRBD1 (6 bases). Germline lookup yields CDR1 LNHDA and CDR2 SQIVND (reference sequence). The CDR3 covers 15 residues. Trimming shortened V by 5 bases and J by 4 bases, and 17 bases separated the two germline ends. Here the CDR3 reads CASSVSQDRFYGYTF. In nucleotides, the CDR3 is TGTGCCAGTAGTGTATCCCAAGACAGGTTCTATGGCTACACCTTC.

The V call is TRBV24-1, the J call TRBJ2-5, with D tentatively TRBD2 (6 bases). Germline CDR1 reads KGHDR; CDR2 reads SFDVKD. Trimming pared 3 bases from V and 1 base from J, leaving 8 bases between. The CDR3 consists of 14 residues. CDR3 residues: CATSDPGGQETQYF. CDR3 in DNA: TGTGCCACCAGTGATCCCGGGGGCCAAGAGACCCAGTACTTC.

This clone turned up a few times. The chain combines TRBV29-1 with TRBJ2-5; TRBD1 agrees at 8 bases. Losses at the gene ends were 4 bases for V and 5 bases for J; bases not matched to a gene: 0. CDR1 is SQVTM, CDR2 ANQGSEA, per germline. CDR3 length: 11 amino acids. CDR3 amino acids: CSVGTGETQYF. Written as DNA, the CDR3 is TGCAGCGTTGGGACAGGGGAGACCCAGTACTTC.

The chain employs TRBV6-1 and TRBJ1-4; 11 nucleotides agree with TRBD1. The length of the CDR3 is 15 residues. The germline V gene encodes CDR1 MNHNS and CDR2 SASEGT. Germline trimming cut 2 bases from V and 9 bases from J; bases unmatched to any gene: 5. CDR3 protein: CASSEFGQGAKKLFF. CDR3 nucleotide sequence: TGTGCCAGCAGTGAATTTGGACAGGGGGCAAAAAAACTGTTTTTT.